Each of the 10 T cell receptor beta chains below was sequenced from the same sample in a study of shared clonotypes between healthy human individuals. Here immunoSEQ multiplex PCR was the method, and the copy in TCRdb shows in-frame clones only, minus some. The sample lists about 2.1 million clones, 80% to 95% occurring once. CD8 cells classed as naive were CD45RO-negative and positively selected for CCR7, excluding terminally differentiated effector memory CD45RA+ cells. Sequencing input: naive CD8+ T cells from PBMCs. These receptors originate from a man younger than 35 in good health. Some clones in this sample may be carry-over from other donors' samples.

The chain carries TRBV6-1 and TRBJ2-5, with D maybe TRBD2 (6 bases). Germline lookup yields CDR1 MNHNS and CDR2 SASEGT. V dropped 6 bases and J dropped 3 bases, with 8 bases sitting between them. The CDR3 runs to 12 residues. CDR3 region: CASRDYKETQYF. The DNA of the CDR3 is TGTGCCAGCAGGGACTACAAAGAGACCCAGTACTTC.

The chain combines TRBV5-6 with TRBJ2-4, with 9 bases lining up with TRBD1. This CDR3 is 19 amino acids long. From germline, CDR1 is SGHDT and CDR2 YYEEEE. Trimming took 2 bases from V and 2 from J; bases not matched to a gene: 14. The CDR3 nucleotides are TGTGCCAGCAGCTTTTACCGGGACAGGGTTATCGGGACCAAAAACATTCAGTACTTC. Protein sequence: CASSFYRDRVIGTKNIQYF.

The chain has TRBV18 and TRBJ2-6; 7 nucleotides match TRBD1. V lost 8 bases to trimming and J lost 2 bases; unmatched junction nucleotides: 6. Germline V CDR1 and CDR2: KGHSH, LQKENI. CDR3 size: 15 residues. CDR3 loop: CASESRGPGANVLTF. CDR3 DNA sequence: TGTGCCAGCGAATCAAGGGGGCCTGGGGCCAACGTCCTGACTTTC.

The chain couples TRBV2 to TRBJ2-1; 7 bases are shared with TRBD2. Germline loops: CDR1 SNHLY, CDR2 FYNNEI. V was pared by 7 bases and J by 7 bases, with 13 bases of the junction left unmatched. The CDR3 has 15 amino acids. In nucleotides, the CDR3 is TGTGCCAGCATCGTAAGAAGCGGGAATGTGAATGAGCAGTTCTTC. Protein sequence: CASIVRSGNVNEQFF.

The chain carries TRBV5-4 and TRBJ2-2, with D perhaps matching TRBD1 or TRBD2 (5 bases each). Trimming cost V 4 bases and J 0 bases, with 13 bases left between them. This CDR3 has 16 amino acids. The V gene's germline CDR1 is SGHNT and CDR2 YYREEE (reference sequence). Here the CDR3 reads CASSRPGRTNTGELFF. The CDR3 nucleotides read TGTGCCAGCAGCCGACCGGGACGAACGAACACCGGGGAGCTGTTTTTT. Based on the CDR3 plus reference TRBV5-4 and TRBJ2-2, the full variable domain is ETGVTQSPTHLIKTRGQQVTLRCSSQSGHNTVSWYQQALGQGPQFIFQYYREEENGRGNFPPRFSGLQFPNYSSELNVNALELDDSALYLCASSRPGRTNTGELFFGEGSRLTVL.

V is TRBV4-1 and J is TRBJ2-7; 10 bases align to TRBD2. CDR3 length: 15 residues. The V gene end was trimmed by 0 bases and the J gene end by 4 bases; junction bases not matched to a gene: 3. Germline lookup yields CDR1 MGHRA and CDR2 YSYEKL. CDR3 loop: CASSQEASGRYEQYF. CDR3 bases: TGCGCCAGCAGCCAAGAGGCTAGCGGGAGATACGAGCAGTACTTC.

V and J are TRBV27 and TRBJ2-7; no clear D. The V end was cut by 0 bases, the J end by 6 bases, with 12 bases between. This CDR3 comprises 14 residues. CDR1 and CDR2 from the germline V gene are MNHEY and SMNVEV (reference sequence). The CDR3, as DNA: TGTGCCAGCAGTTTATCGGTGGGTTCGCGCGAGCAGTACTTC. Residues: CASSLSVGSREQYF.

This clone appeared a few times. The rearrangement uses TRBV13 and TRBJ1-1; D gene unclear. The CDR3 loop spans 14 amino acids. Looked up from germline, CDR1 is PRHDT and CDR2 is FYEKMQ (reference sequence). The V and J ends lost 10 bases and 0 bases respectively, with 15 bases between them. In DNA, the CDR3 is TGTGCCACCGTCTGGACGGTAATGAACACTGAAGCTTTCTTT. This gives the protein CATVWTVMNTEAFF.

The V gene is TRBV10-3, the J gene TRBJ2-1; no clear D. Trimming stripped 6 bases from V and 8 bases from J, with 20 bases between. The CDR3 has 15 amino acids. Looked up from germline, CDR1 is ENHRY and CDR2 is SYGVKD. Here the CDR3 reads CAISDPMGSPHEQFF. Here the CDR3 DNA reads TGTGCCATCAGCGACCCAATGGGTAGCCCTCATGAGCAGTTCTTC.

The rearrangement links TRBV15 to TRBJ1-5; possible D gene TRBD1, 6 bases. Trimming stripped 5 bases from V and 2 bases from J, with 13 bases between. The length of the CDR3 is 15 residues. Germline V CDR1 and CDR2: LNHNV, YYDKDF (reference sequence). The CDR3 bases are TGTGCCACCAGCCCAAAGACAGGACGCAATCAGCCCCAGCATTTT. Encoded protein: CATSPKTGRNQPQHF. Supplemented by reference TRBV15 and TRBJ1-5, the full variable domain reads DAMVIQNPRYQVTQFGKPVTLSCSQTLNHNVMYWYQQKSSQAPKLLFHYYDKDFNNEADTPDNFQSRRPNTSFCFLDIRSPGLGDTAMYLCATSPKTGRNQPQHFGDGTRLSIL.